This T cell receptor (beta chain) was recovered during a study of T cells expressing NK-cell markers. Background on the study: Source material for TCR beta repertoires consisted of sorted CD3+CD56+NKG2C+, CD3+CD56+NKG2C- and CD3+CD56-NKG2C+ T cells. HCMV serostatus: most of the eight sequenced donors positive, one negative. The study's findings and limits: Dominance of the CD3+CD56-NKG2C+ fraction by these clonotypes also held in several donors.

This CDR3 contains 15 residues. CDR1 is LGHDT and CDR2 is YNNKEL in the germline V gene (reference sequence). From its re-call of the 5' RACE reads, TCRdb lists each CDR3 protein once, without DNA. This sample's table reports some 500,000 distinct CDR3 sequences. As regards this clonotype: Its cognate antigen is unknown.

The specimen sequenced was blood T cells: a sorted CD56 or NKG2C T cell subset, CD4+ or CD8+ T cells, or bulk PBMC T cells (not recorded which). The rearrangement joins TRBV3-1 to TRBJ2-5; TCRdb proposes TRBD2, but this gene call is untestable without DNA. This TCR was sampled from a woman in her fifties or sixties in good health. Here the CDR3 reads CASSRYKGNSETQYF.